Listed here are 27 T cell receptor beta chains from one sample, sequenced in a study of post-analysis software for immune sequencing data. Findings and caveats of the study: TRBV5-6, TRBV5-1 and TRBV20-1 were among five TRBV segments more frequent in patients than controls.

No cognate antigen is known for these TCRs. Prepared TCR beta cDNA libraries contained unique molecular identifiers. TCRdb ran MiXCR on the PCR reads and lists one entry per CDR3 protein. The sample has about 190,000 distinct CDR3 sequences, roughly 30% seen once; the top ten hold about 3.7%. Sequenced sample: blood. The receptors were sampled from a girl between 2 and 17 years old with multiple sclerosis.

This clonotype was seen only a few times. A read error is possible here, since a much larger clone lies one base away. The rearrangement uses TRBV29-1 and TRBJ2-7, with 8 bases that match TRBD1. The ends lost 5 bases at V and 7 bases at J; junction bases unmatched: 13. Germline CDR1 and CDR2: SQVTM and ANQGSEA. This CDR3 has 14 residues. CDR3 in DNA: TGCAGCGTTTCTAGGACAGGGATCTACAATGAGCAGTACTTC. Residues: CSVSRTGIYNEQYF.

The CDR3, as DNA: TGTGCCAGCAGCTTACTAGAGGGGGGGCCCGGGGAGCTGTTTTTT. Residues: CASSLLEGGPGELFF. The chain uses TRBV7-8 and TRBJ2-2; maybe TRBD2 (7 bases). Trimming left V 2 bases short and J 6 bases short, with 13 bases between. Germline V lookup: CDR1 SGHVS, CDR2 FQNEAQ. There are 15 residues in the CDR3. The variable domain in full, completed from reference TRBV7-8 and TRBJ2-2, reads GAGVSQSPRYKVAKRGQDVALRCDPISGHVSLFWYQQALGQGPEFLTYFQNEAQLDKSGLPSDRFFAERPEGSVSTLKIQRTQQEDSAVYLCASSLLEGGPGELFFGEGSRLTVL.

This chain connects TRBV27 to TRBJ2-1, with D perhaps matching TRBD1 (7 bases). Per the germline V gene, CDR1 is MNHEY and CDR2 is SMNVEV (reference sequence). Trimming left V 4 bases short and J 6 bases short, with 16 bases between. The CDR3 runs to 15 residues. The CDR3 loop is CASSSWQGGPNEQFF. CDR3 DNA: TGTGCCAGCAGTTCCTGGCAGGGGGGCCCCAATGAGCAGTTCTTC.

This clonotype was seen more than once but under ten times. Sequence at one end of the junction differs from germline and may be a read error. The chain couples TRBV14 to TRBJ2-7; no reliable D call. Germline loops: CDR1 SGHDN, CDR2 FVKESK. The CDR3 runs to 11 residues. The CDR3 DNA sequence: TGTGCCAGCAGCCACTCCAACGAGCAGTACTTC. Translated: CASSHSNEQYF.

This clonotype was recorded a few times. The rearrangement joins TRBV12-3 or TRBV12-4 to TRBJ1-5; 8 bases agree with TRBD1. V lost 5 bases, J lost 5 bases, and 5 bases stayed unmatched. The CDR3 is made up of 14 amino acids. The CDR3 DNA reads TGTGCCAGCAGTGACCGGACAGGGCATCAGCCCCAGCATTTT. Translation: CASSDRTGHQPQHF.

The CDR3 spells CSVDGERGDTGELFF. The CDR3, as DNA: TGCAGCGTTGATGGCGAGAGGGGGGACACCGGGGAGCTGTTTTTT. This rearrangement joins TRBV29-1 to TRBJ2-2, with D perhaps matching TRBD1 or TRBD2 (6 bases each). The germline CDR1 and CDR2 sequences are SQVTM and ANQGSEA. The CDR3 has 15 amino acids. V lost 3 bases to trimming and J lost 3 bases, with 14 bases between them.

This clonotype was counted at least ten times. This rearrangement joins TRBV3-1 to TRBJ2-7, with D maybe TRBD1 (5 bases). V was pared by 6 bases and J by 2 bases, with 14 bases between. CDR3 length: 14 residues. Germline CDR1 is LGHDT and CDR2 is YNNKEL (reference sequence). The CDR3 DNA is TGTGCCAGCAGTCCGGGCGACAGACCCTACGAGCAGTACTTC. Protein sequence: CASSPGDRPYEQYF.

This clonotype has just a few counts. The J gene is TRBJ2-5, the V gene TRBV3-1; D call uncertain. Trimming took off 0 bases at V and 11 bases at J, with 19 bases between the two ends. Germline-derived CDR1 and CDR2 are LGHDT and YNNKEL (reference sequence). This CDR3 region has 15 residues. CDR3 DNA: TGTGCCAGCAGCCAAGATCCCCTATCAAACAATGAGCAGTACTTC. It encodes CASSQDPLSNNEQYF.

This clonotype has ten or more counts. The V and J genes are TRBV12-3 or TRBV12-4 and TRBJ1-6; D unresolved. The CDR3 sequence is 14 residues long. V gave up 1 base and J gave up 7 bases, with 8 bases separating them. The CDR3, as DNA: TGTGCCAGCAGTTTAGGGATGATGAATTCACCCCTCCACTTT. Its translation is CASSLGMMNSPLHF.

In this sample, this clonotype turned up many times. The chain recombines TRBV20-1 with TRBJ2-6; 7 nucleotides agree with TRBD1. This CDR3 contains 16 residues. Trimming removed 6 bases from V and 0 bases from J; junction bases left unmatched: 8. CDR1 and CDR2 (germline): DFQATT, SNEGSKA (reference sequence). The CDR3 coding sequence is TGCAGTGCCGCCACAGGGGCCTACTCTGGGGCCAACGTCCTGACTTTC. This gives the protein CSAATGAYSGANVLTF.

The chain combines TRBV5-1 with TRBJ1-6; possible D gene TRBD1, 6 bases. V shed 0 bases and J shed 6 bases, with 13 bases lying between them. CDR3 size: 16 residues. Germline V gene data show CDR1 as SGHRS and CDR2 as YFSETQ. The CDR3 coding sequence is TGCGCCAGCAGCTTGGAGGTTGGACAGCTTAATTCACCCCTCCACTTT. Translation gives CASSLEVGQLNSPLHF.

A word on this clonotype: A much larger clone sits a single nucleotide away, making a read error possible. The rearrangement uses TRBV27 and TRBJ2-1; 12 positions agree with TRBD2. Germline V gives CDR1 MNHEY, CDR2 SMNVEV (reference sequence). Germline trimming cut 5 bases from V and 6 bases from J; bases unmatched to any gene: 8. There are 16 residues in the CDR3. CDR3 residues: CASSPGLAGRVNEQFF. CDR3 sequence (DNA): TGTGCCAGCAGTCCAGGACTAGCGGGAAGGGTCAATGAGCAGTTCTTC.

This clonotype was observed at least ten times. This chain links TRBV20-1 with TRBJ1-4; unclear D gene. This CDR3 spans 14 amino acids. Germline CDR1 is DFQATT and CDR2 is SNEGSKA (reference sequence). With 2 bases removed from V and 0 bases from J, the gap between germline ends came to 7 bases. The CDR3 DNA reads as TGCAGTGCTAGATCGGGAACAACTAATGAAAAACTGTTTTTT. Protein sequence: CSARSGTTNEKLFF.

This clonotype was detected ten times or more. The chain is built from TRBV5-1 and TRBJ2-3; no firm D call. The CDR3 runs 15 residues. Germline CDR1 is SGHRS and CDR2 is YFSETQ. The V end lost 7 bases, the J end lost 2 bases, and 17 bases lay between the germline ends. CDR3 region: CASCTILRDTDTQYF. For the CDR3, the DNA is TGCGCCAGCTGTACGATCCTTCGAGACACAGATACGCAGTATTTT.

The V and J genes are TRBV29-1 and TRBJ2-4; 7 nucleotides align to TRBD1. CDR1 and CDR2 (germline): SQVTM, ANQGSEA. The length of the CDR3 is 17 residues. Trimming at V came to 7 bases and at J to 6 bases, leaving 21 bases not matched to a gene. The CDR3 loop is CSASVEIGQVPSNIQYF. The CDR3 region has the DNA TGCAGCGCCAGCGTTGAAATAGGACAGGTTCCATCAAACATTCAGTACTTC.

This clonotype occurred a few times. The chain carries TRBV20-1 and TRBJ1-6, with unresolved D. Trimming removed 6 bases from V and 8 bases from J, with 14 bases in between. Germline CDR1 and CDR2: DFQATT and SNEGSKA (reference sequence). This CDR3 has 13 amino acids. For the CDR3, the DNA is TGCAGTGCCAGCGAGGAGGTGGATTCACCCCTCCACTTT. Its protein is CSASEEVDSPLHF.

This chain joins TRBV7-2 and TRBJ2-3; D gene unclear. The V end lost 2 bases, the J end lost 6 bases, and 15 bases lay between the germline ends. Looked up from germline, CDR1 is SGHTA and CDR2 is FQGNSA. The CDR3 length is 15 residues. The CDR3 bases are TGTGCCAGCAGCTTAACTATAAATTTTGGGGATACGCAGTATTTT. It codes for CASSLTINFGDTQYF.

This clonotype was seen at least ten times. This chain uses TRBV20-1 with TRBJ2-3; unclear D gene. V was shortened by 3 bases and J by 1 base, with 11 bases between the two germline ends. Germline V gene sequence: CDR1 DFQATT, CDR2 SNEGSKA (reference sequence). The CDR3 is made up of 14 amino acids. In DNA, the CDR3 is TGCAGTGCTAGGCGAGGACCAGGCACAGATACGCAGTATTTT. Amino acids: CSARRGPGTDTQYF.

This clonotype appeared a few times. V and J are TRBV29-1 and TRBJ2-1; 10 nucleotides agree with TRBD1. This CDR3 is 14 amino acids long. Germline CDR1 reads SQVTM; CDR2 reads ANQGSEA. J lost 6 bases, V lost 7 bases, and 9 bases had no gene match. The CDR3: CSGKTGQGSNEQFF. For the CDR3, the DNA is TGCAGCGGAAAAACGGGACAGGGGTCCAATGAGCAGTTCTTC.

This clonotype was picked up a small number of times. The chain uses TRBV12-3 or TRBV12-4 and TRBJ2-2; D unresolved. V shed 5 bases and J shed 3 bases, with 1 base lying between them. The CDR3 runs to 11 residues. CDR3 residues: CASSHTGELFF. The DNA of the CDR3 is TGTGCCAGCAGTCACACCGGGGAGCTGTTTTTT.

This chain links TRBV29-1 with TRBJ2-1, with D possibly being TRBD1 or TRBD2 (5 bases each). There are 16 residues in the CDR3. The germline gives CDR1 SQVTM, CDR2 ANQGSEA. V lost 0 bases and J lost 10, with 22 bases in between. In DNA form, the CDR3 reads TGCAGCGTTGAAGAGCGCCAGGGAACGGGGAAGGAGGAGCAGTTCTTC. It yields the protein CSVEERQGTGKEEQFF.

This clonotype was counted a few times. The J gene is TRBJ1-1, the V gene TRBV7-3; D may be TRBD1 (6 bases). The CDR3 runs to 13 residues. Trimming left V 7 bases short and J 4 bases short, with 13 bases between. Germline loops: CDR1 SGHTA, CDR2 FQGTGA. The CDR3 sequence is CASTFTGFTEAFF. CDR3 bases: TGTGCCAGCACCTTCACAGGGTTCACTGAAGCTTTCTTT.

This clonotype was counted once. The V gene is TRBV7-2, the J gene TRBJ2-1, with unresolved D. Trimming took 1 base from V and 9 from J, leaving 4 bases between them. CDR1 and CDR2 (germline): SGHTA, FQGNSA. This CDR3 contains 11 residues. The DNA of the CDR3 is TGTGCCAGCAGCTTAGTAAGTGAGCAGTTCTTC. It is translated as CASSLVSEQFF.

This clonotype was picked up a small number of times. The V call is TRBV27, the J call TRBJ2-1; 7 nucleotides line up with TRBD2. The V gene end was trimmed by 3 bases and the J gene end by 10 bases; junction bases not matched to a gene: 6. This CDR3 has 13 amino acids. Germline CDR1 MNHEY, CDR2 SMNVEV (reference sequence). The chain's CDR3 is CASSLWEGREQFF. As DNA, the CDR3 is TGTGCCAGCAGTTTGTGGGAGGGCCGCGAGCAGTTCTTC.

In its sample, this clonotype was seen a few times. As DNA, the CDR3 is TGTGCCAGCAGTAGCCGGGACGTACCCTCTACGGGTGTCTTCACAGATACGCAGTATTTT. It translates to CASSSRDVPSTGVFTDTQYF. This chain links TRBV27 with TRBJ2-3; D could derive from TRBD1 or TRBD2 (5 bases each). The CDR3 totals 20 residues. V lost 5 bases and J 2 bases, leaving 29 bases between the germline ends. The germline gives CDR1 MNHEY, CDR2 SMNVEV (reference sequence).

The chain uses TRBV2 and TRBJ1-5; 9 positions match TRBD1. The CDR3 covers 14 residues. Germline CDR1 and CDR2: SNHLY and FYNNEI. Losses at the gene ends were 6 bases for V and 3 bases for J; bases not matched to a gene: 3. CDR3 region: CASSRDRVNQPQHF. CDR3 bases: TGTGCCAGCAGCCGGGACAGGGTCAATCAGCCCCAGCATTTT. Drawing the rest from reference TRBV2 and TRBJ1-5, the complete variable domain is EPEVTQTPSHQVTQMGQEVILRCVPISNHLYFYWYRQILGQKVEFLVSFYNNEISEKSEIFDDQFSVERPDGSNFTLKIRSTKLEDSAMYFCASSRDRVNQPQHFGDGTRLSIL.

In its sample, this clonotype was seen many times. CDR3 in amino acids: CSVEPGIGQPQHF. The CDR3 bases are TGCAGCGTTGAACCTGGGATTGGTCAGCCCCAGCATTTT. The rearrangement joins TRBV29-1 to TRBJ1-5; D gene unclear. The CDR3 covers 13 residues. Trimming removed 2 bases at V and 6 bases at J, with 11 bases between. Germline V CDR1 and CDR2: SQVTM, ANQGSEA.